Described below is a single T cell receptor beta chain sequence and its context. Germline loops: CDR1 SGHDN, CDR2 FVKESK. The CDR3 has 15 residues. V lost 3 bases to trimming and J lost 7 bases, with 19 bases between them. These data belong to a study of STAT5B mutations in CD4+ large granular lymphocyte leukemia. Profiled with immunoSEQ multiplex PCR; TCRdb holds only in-frame clones, not every one. The sample holds tens of thousands of clones, approximately 80% seen once. The clonotype was recovered from a human donor in good health. Sequenced material: CD4+ T cells from blood buffy coats. The rearrangement joins TRBV14 to TRBJ2-7; tentative D call: TRBD2 (6 bases). The CDR3 bases are TGTGCCAGCAGCCATTTTTCAGGGTCGGGAGCTGAGCAGTACTTC. Protein product: CASSHFSGSGAEQYF.